The text below deals with one TCR beta chain. Its antigen remains unidentified. As for treatment: roughly ten-day PBMC culture with coronavirus spike peptide pools or control peptides (ViraFEST assay). The Oncomine TCR Beta short-read assay sequenced DNA from cultured CD4+ T cells. In TCRdb, the PCR reads were re-called with MiXCR into one record per CDR3 protein. The data show 6,500 to 10,000 distinct CDR3 sequences, with 73% seen just once and roughly a third held by the top ten. The sample originates from a study of vaccination and CD4 T cells after COVID-19. Study-level information: Post-vaccination samples were procured at a median of approximately 72 days following dose two (range 14 to 241). The cells in question were stimulated using overlapping spike peptides derived from SARS-CoV-2, HCoV-NL63, HCoV-OC43 and HCoV-229E. Control wells got either CEFX epitopes, HIV-1 Nef peptides, or no peptide at all.

CDR1 and CDR2 (germline): DFQATT, SNEGSKA (reference sequence). CDR3 size: 18 residues. Unmatched junction bases numbered 14, after V lost 3 bases and J lost 3 bases. This sequence originates from a human donor who had recovered from COVID-19. The rearrangement links TRBV20-1 to TRBJ1-6; 7 bases are shared with TRBD1. The sample consisted of CD4+ T cells from blood, cultured in vitro. CDR3 sequence: CSASLPGGGDLYNSPLHF. CDR3 nucleotide sequence: TGCAGTGCTAGCCTCCCGGGAGGGGGCGATCTCTATAATTCACCCCTCCACTTT.